The next 22 T cell receptor beta chains were all read from a single sample in a study of cytomegalovirus exposure and HLA in healthy donors. The PCR was carried out with 60 Vbeta primers and 13 Jbeta primers. Using immunoSEQ multiplex PCR, the repertoire was profiled, and TCRdb retains in-frame clones only, with some absent. The profile shows around 200,000 clones, 83% of them singletons. The sequenced material came from PBMCs. These receptors originate from a man over 45 in good health and CMV-seronegative.

For this clone: The junction differs from germline at one of its ends, possibly a read error. This rearrangement joins TRBV7-9 to TRBJ2-3, with 10 positions matching TRBD2. In germline, CDR1 is SEHNR, CDR2 FQNEAQ (reference sequence). The CDR3 contains 17 residues. CDR3 protein: CSSSLAGLAPTKDTQYF. The CDR3 DNA follows: TGTTCCAGCAGCTTAGCGGGACTAGCGCCTACTAAAGATACGCAGTATTTT.

The chain's CDR3 is CASSLSRTGPNEKLFF. DNA of the CDR3: TGTGCCAGCAGCTTGTCTCGGACAGGGCCTAATGAAAAACTGTTTTTT. The rearrangement links TRBV7-2 to TRBJ1-4, with 8 bases aligning to TRBD1. This CDR3 spans 16 amino acids. V lost 3 bases to trimming and J lost 3 bases; unmatched junction nucleotides: 6. Germline lookup yields CDR1 SGHTA and CDR2 FQGNSA.

This sequence joins TRBV2 and TRBJ1-1, with D hard to call. Per the germline V gene, CDR1 is SNHLY and CDR2 is FYNNEI. The CDR3 consists of 13 residues. V gave up 7 bases and J gave up 6 bases, with 15 bases separating them. The chain's CDR3 is CASTREREAEAFF. The CDR3 DNA reads as TGTGCCAGCACCAGAGAGCGGGAGGCTGAAGCTTTCTTT.

This clone was detected only once. This chain connects TRBV20-1 to TRBJ1-2; D gene uncertain. The CDR3 has 11 amino acids. The V end was cut by 6 bases, the J end by 2 bases, with 7 bases between. Germline V gene lookup returns CDR1 DFQATT and CDR2 SNEGSKA (reference sequence). The chain's CDR3 is CSAPPNYGYTF. The CDR3 nucleotides are TGCAGTGCCCCCCCGAACTATGGCTACACCTTC.

The rearrangement joins TRBV23-1 to TRBJ2-3; tentative D call: TRBD1 (6 bases). TRBV23-1 has ORF status, its function being uncertain. Deletions cut 3 bases from V and 1 base from J, with 20 bases between. The CDR3 covers 18 residues. The CDR3 reads CASSQVPLRGIRTDTQYF. The CDR3 DNA is TGCGCCAGCAGTCAGGTCCCCTTAAGGGGGATACGCACAGATACGCAGTATTTT.

The chain employs TRBV28 and TRBJ1-1, with 8 bases matching TRBD1. V shed 5 bases, J shed 6 bases, and the junction held 11 bases outside the gene matches. This CDR3 has 15 residues. CDR1 is MDHEN, CDR2 SYDVKM, per germline. The CDR3 sequence is CASSVNLGTGPEAFF. As DNA, the CDR3 is TGTGCCAGCAGTGTAAACCTAGGGACAGGCCCTGAAGCTTTCTTT.

The J gene is TRBJ2-2, the V gene TRBV29-1, with D perhaps matching TRBD1 (5 bases). Deletions cut 0 bases from V and 4 bases from J, with 12 bases between. Looked up from germline, CDR1 is SQVTM and CDR2 is ANQGSEA. The CDR3 has 15 residues. CDR3 nucleotides: TGCAGCGTTGAAGATCGCAATACAGGCACCGGGGAGCTGTTTTTT. This gives the protein CSVEDRNTGTGELFF.

This chain joins TRBV5-4 and TRBJ1-3; D is perhaps TRBD1 (6 bases). The CDR3 consists of 14 residues. In germline, CDR1 is SGHNT, CDR2 YYREEE (reference sequence). Trimming stripped 4 bases from V and 0 bases from J, with 8 bases between. The CDR3: CASSTGPSGNTIYF. CDR3 DNA sequence: TGTGCCAGCAGCACAGGGCCCTCTGGAAACACCATATATTTT. Full variable domain (missing parts from reference TRBV5-4 and TRBJ1-3): ETGVTQSPTHLIKTRGQQVTLRCSSQSGHNTVSWYQQALGQGPQFIFQYYREEENGRGNFPPRFSGLQFPNYSSELNVNALELDDSALYLCASSTGPSGNTIYFGEGSWLTVV.

J is TRBJ1-1 and V is TRBV18; 7 positions agree with TRBD1. Trimming removed 3 bases from V and 0 bases from J; junction bases left unmatched: 13. Germline V gives CDR1 KGHSH, CDR2 LQKENI. The CDR3 runs to 18 residues. The CDR3 spells CASSPAEGALALNTEAFF. The CDR3 region has the DNA TGTGCCAGCTCACCGGCGGAGGGGGCGTTGGCCTTGAACACTGAAGCTTTCTTT.

The rearrangement joins TRBV18 to TRBJ1-4; 7 bases are a match to TRBD1. Looked up from germline, CDR1 is KGHSH and CDR2 is LQKENI. After removal of 8 bases from V and 6 bases from J, the junction contained 6 bases not matched to a gene. The CDR3 loop spans 13 amino acids. As DNA, the CDR3 is TGTGCCAGCCACAGGGGCTCCTATGAAAAACTGTTTTTT. Its translation: CASHRGSYEKLFF.

The chain recombines TRBV9 with TRBJ2-7, with 7 bases aligning to TRBD1. V trimming: 3 bases; J trimming: 0 bases; junction bases outside the gene matches: 3. The CDR3 sequence is 14 residues long. In germline, CDR1 is SGDLS, CDR2 YYNGEE. The CDR3 reads CASSATGNSYEQYF. In nucleotides, the CDR3 is TGTGCCAGCAGCGCGACAGGGAACTCCTACGAGCAGTACTTC. The whole variable domain, remainder taken from reference TRBV9 and TRBJ2-7, is DSGVTQTPKHLITATGQRVTLRCSPRSGDLSVYWYQQSLDQGLQFLIQYYNGEERAKGNILERFSAQQFPDLHSELNLSSLELGDSALYFCASSATGNSYEQYFGPGTRLTVT.

The chain couples TRBV20-1 to TRBJ2-3, with D tentatively TRBD1 (6 bases). This CDR3 comprises 11 residues. The V gene lost 8 bases and the J gene lost 6 bases, with 12 bases spanning the gap. CDR1 is DFQATT, CDR2 SNEGSKA, per germline (reference sequence). CDR3 protein: CSPFQGDTQYF. In DNA, the CDR3 is TGCAGTCCCTTCCAGGGGGATACGCAGTATTTT.

The chain joins TRBV6-5 to TRBJ1-4; no clear D. CDR3 length: 14 residues. V dropped 6 bases and J dropped 3 bases, with 11 bases sitting between them. CDR1 MNHEY and CDR2 SVGAGI come from the germline V gene. The CDR3 region is CASRQRRANEKLFF. The CDR3 region has the DNA TGTGCCAGCAGGCAGAGGCGGGCTAATGAAAAACTGTTTTTT.

This sequence joins TRBV9 and TRBJ1-3, with D perhaps TRBD1 (6 bases). V was trimmed by 4 bases and J by 0 bases, leaving 11 bases between them. The V gene's germline CDR1 is SGDLS and CDR2 YYNGEE. The CDR3 has 15 residues. The CDR3 DNA is TGTGCCAGCAGCCCCCGGGACAACTCTGGAAACACCATATATTTT. Encoded protein: CASSPRDNSGNTIYF. The entire variable domain, with the rest obtained from reference TRBV9 and TRBJ1-3, is as follows: DSGVTQTPKHLITATGQRVTLRCSPRSGDLSVYWYQQSLDQGLQFLIQYYNGEERAKGNILERFSAQQFPDLHSELNLSSLELGDSALYFCASSPRDNSGNTIYFGEGSWLTVV.

As DNA, the CDR3 is TGTGCCAGCAGCCAAGAACCTAGCGGGGCCTACAATGAGCAGTTCTTC. As protein: CASSQEPSGAYNEQFF. The chain joins TRBV4-2 to TRBJ2-1; 9 bases are a match to TRBD2. Germline V gene sequence: CDR1 LGHNA, CDR2 YNFKEQ. Unmatched junction bases numbered 2, after V lost 0 bases and J lost 2 bases. The CDR3 runs to 16 residues.

The CDR3 DNA follows: TGTGCCAGCTCCGAGATTGGAGATACGCAGTATTTT. Amino acid sequence: CASSEIGDTQYF. V usage is TRBV18 and J usage is TRBJ2-3; unclear D gene. Per the germline V gene, CDR1 is KGHSH and CDR2 is LQKENI. The CDR3 has 12 amino acids. Trimming removed 6 bases at V and 5 bases at J, with 9 bases between.

The rearrangement joins TRBV6-1 to TRBJ2-3; 8 positions agree with TRBD2. Germline V gives CDR1 MNHNS, CDR2 SASEGT. V was pared by 2 bases and J by 8 bases, with 3 bases of the junction left unmatched. This CDR3 has 13 amino acids. CDR3 in amino acids: CASSERLALTQYF. The DNA for the CDR3 is TGTGCCAGCAGTGAAAGACTAGCGCTTACGCAGTATTTT.

Worth noting for this clone: An end of the junction differs from the germline gene, which may be a read error. The genes are TRBV29-1 and TRBJ1-2, with D perhaps matching TRBD1 (6 bases). The CDR3 spans 13 residues. Germline CDR1 and CDR2: SQVTM and ANQGSEA. CDR3 residues: CSVEVRTGRQTAF. Here the CDR3 DNA reads TGCAGCGTTGAAGTCAGAACAGGGCGGCAGACGGCCTTC.

This chain links TRBV5-6 with TRBJ2-1; 11 bases line up with TRBD2. CDR3 length: 18 amino acids. J gave up 0 bases and V 3 bases, and 8 bases lay outside the gene matches. CDR1 is SGHDT, CDR2 YYEEEE, per germline. In DNA, the CDR3 is TGTGCCAGCAGCTCACTTAGCGGGAGGGGGGCCTCCTACAATGAGCAGTTCTTC. The encoded protein is CASSSLSGRGASYNEQFF.

The chain has TRBV15 and TRBJ2-7; D gene ambiguous. Trimming took 0 bases from V and 7 from J, leaving 7 bases between them. CDR3 length equals 12 residues. Germline assignment: CDR1 LNHNV and CDR2 YYDKDF (reference sequence). CDR3 coding DNA: TGTGCCACCAGCAGAGATAGTGAGGAGCAGTACTTC. The encoded protein is CATSRDSEEQYF. The full variable domain, its missing parts supplied by reference TRBV15 and TRBJ2-7, is DAMVIQNPRYQVTQFGKPVTLSCSQTLNHNVMYWYQQKSSQAPKLLFHYYDKDFNNEADTPDNFQSRRPNTSFCFLDIRSPGLGDTAMYLCATSRDSEEQYFGPGTRLTVT.

The chain uses TRBV27 and TRBJ1-2; 7 positions agree with TRBD1. CDR3 size: 20 residues. V shed 5 bases, J shed 5 bases, and the junction held 26 bases outside the gene matches. Germline V CDR1 and CDR2: MNHEY, SMNVEV (reference sequence). The CDR3 region has the DNA TGTGCCAGCAGTCCGACTTTCTTACAGGGACAGAAGGGCTGGGGTTATGGCTACACCTTC. Its translation is CASSPTFLQGQKGWGYGYTF.

CDR3 DNA sequence: TGTGCCAGCAGTGAACGGGATGACGCAGATACGCAGTATTTT. This sequence encodes CASSERDDADTQYF. This sequence joins TRBV6-1 and TRBJ2-3; a possible D gene is TRBD2 (5 bases). This CDR3 has 14 amino acids. V shed 2 bases and J shed 4 bases, with 10 bases lying between them. Germline V gene lookup returns CDR1 MNHNS and CDR2 SASEGT.